The sequence of this T cell receptor (beta chain) was determined in a study of blood T cell repertoires in COVID-19. Study details: There were acute and convalescent COVID-19 samples, and they came from the United States, Italy and Spain. The analysed material was cDNA or gDNA that came from T cells, B-cell-depleted T cells, or PBMCs.

The CDR3 covers 18 residues. Per the germline V gene, CDR1 is SEHNR and CDR2 is FQNEAQ (reference sequence). J was trimmed by 5 bases and V by 5 bases; bases with no gene match: 20. Per the study methods: Counts of nucleated cells, estimated from reference gene primer amplification, were obtained. Sequencing was performed with immunoSEQ multiplex PCR; in TCRdb, only in-frame clones are kept and a portion is missing. That table supplies the V and J calls and clone size; D and trimming were determined from the DNA. Counted here are some 130,000 clones, 80% to 85% occurring once; the ten biggest clones make up approximately 12%.

The specimen sequenced was peripheral blood. The TCR comes from a woman in her 30s who had recovered from COVID-19. The chain recombines TRBV7-9 with TRBJ2-5; 7 bases fit TRBD1. CDR3 loop: CASSPRTGSYALPETQYF. The CDR3 DNA follows: TGTGCCAGCAGCCCGAGGACAGGCTCCTATGCCCTTCCTGAGACCCAGTACTTC.